The 5 T cell receptor beta chains below all came from one sample that was sequenced in a study of cytomegalovirus exposure and HLA in healthy donors. PCR involved 60 Vbeta and 13 Jbeta primers. Only in-frame clones appear in the TCRdb table, and some are missing; sequencing was by immunoSEQ multiplex PCR. This table has about 130,000 clones, 60% to 80% appearing once. The sample taken for sequencing was PBMCs. Every receptor here comes from a man aged 50-59 years in good health and CMV-seronegative.

The chain couples TRBV30 to TRBJ2-2; D gene unclear. CDR1 and CDR2 from the germline V gene are GTSNPN and SVGIG (reference sequence). Between the trimmed V and J ends, which lost 2 bases and 8 bases, there was a span of 6 bases. The CDR3 is 11 amino acids. CDR3 protein: CAWSLRGELFF. The CDR3 bases are TGTGCCTGGAGTTTACGGGGGGAGCTGTTTTTT.

The gene calls are TRBV28 and TRBJ2-7, with 9 bases aligning to TRBD1. The germline gives CDR1 MDHEN, CDR2 SYDVKM. With V trimmed by 5 bases and J by 5 bases, 13 bases remained unmatched. The CDR3 has 16 amino acids. The CDR3 protein is CASSPPPSTGGNEQYF. In nucleotides, the CDR3 is TGTGCCAGCAGTCCTCCCCCCTCGACAGGGGGGAACGAGCAGTACTTC.

This chain links TRBV4-3 with TRBJ2-7; 11 bases line up with TRBD1. This CDR3 is 14 amino acids long. Germline V gene data show CDR1 as LGHNA and CDR2 as YSLEER. Losses at the gene ends were 4 bases for V and 2 bases for J; bases not matched to a gene: 1. Here the CDR3 reads CASSRGQGAYEQYF. The CDR3, as DNA: TGCGCCAGCAGCCGGGGACAGGGGGCCTACGAGCAGTACTTC.

This clone was seen just once. The chain joins TRBV29-1 to TRBJ2-7, with D possibly TRBD1 on 6 matching bases. This CDR3 comprises 13 residues. Between the trimmed V and J ends, which lost 5 bases and 8 bases, there was a span of 19 bases. Germline CDR1 reads SQVTM; CDR2 reads ANQGSEA. CDR3 sequence (DNA): TGCAGCGTTACCGGGACACCCGGTTCTCAGCAGTACTTC. This encodes CSVTGTPGSQQYF.

This clone has only one observation. The V call is TRBV28, the J call TRBJ2-5, with TRBD1 identical over 8 bases. The V gene's germline CDR1 is MDHEN and CDR2 SYDVKM. The trim removed 9 bases at V and 5 bases at J, leaving 11 bases unmatched. This CDR3 region has 14 residues. Here the CDR3 DNA reads TGTGCCAGTGGGTTCGGGGACAGGCAGGAGACCCAGTACTTC. Translated: CASGFGDRQETQYF.